This T cell receptor (beta chain) was recovered during a study of blood T cell repertoires in COVID-19. Overall study context: T cells, B-cell-depleted T cells, or PBMCs supplied cDNA or gDNA.

The protocol was immunoSEQ multiplex PCR, while the TCRdb copy is restricted to in-frame clones and leaves out a portion. Here the sample spans around 380,000 clones, 70% to 85% being singletons. CDR3 length equals 15 residues. Germline values: CDR1 KGHSH, CDR2 LQKENI. The V gene lost 6 bases and the J gene lost 7 bases, with 18 bases spanning the gap. Material for sequencing was peripheral blood. This receptor was identified in a human donor with acute or convalescent COVID-19. The donor label of this sample is uncertain. V and J are TRBV18 and TRBJ2-2; D not certain. This chain's CDR3 is CASSPRTNLGGELFF. CDR3 in DNA: TGTGCCAGCTCTCCCAGAACGAATCTTGGCGGGGAGCTGTTTTTT.